Listed below are T cell receptor beta chains from one sample, sequenced in a study of CD8+CD57+ T cells in acquired aplastic anemia. TCRdb reprocessed the reads via MiXCR and lists one record per CDR3 protein. The sample holds 120,000 or so distinct CDR3 sequences, approximately 61% seen once. Sequencing was performed on sorted CD4+, CD8+, or CD8+CD57+ T cells (not recorded which) from PBMCs. The source of these receptors is a human donor with aplastic anemia. Both conserved end residues are part of each CDR3. The D gene is left open where the match is weak. For some rows the clone size is stated as once, few or many, or as a class when expanded; others skip it.

J,D,V,size,CDR3,DNA
TRBJ2-1,NA,TRBV15,NA,CATSRDGYSEQFF,TGTGCCACCTCCAGGGATGGGTACAGTGAGCAGTTCTTC
TRBJ1-1,NA,TRBV20-1,NA,CSAPSGNTEAFF,TGCAGTGCACCCTCAGGGAACACTGAAGCTTTCTTT
TRBJ2-1,NA,TRBV20-1,many,CSARDRVQSSYNEQFF,TGCAGTGCTAGAGATCGGGTCCAGAGCTCCTACAATGAGCAGTTCTTC
TRBJ1-2,NA,TRBV24-1,few,CATSDSDRSYGYTF,TGTGCCACCAGTGATTCCGACAGGTCTTATGGCTACACCTTC
TRBJ2-7,NA,TRBV2,NA,CASSPGGPFWDEQYF,TGTGCCAGCAGTCCTGGTGGGCCGTTTTGGGACGAGCAGTACTTC
TRBJ2-1,NA,TRBV20-1,few,CSAGRRGPDYNEQFF,TGCAGTGCTGGTCGGAGGGGGCCAGACTACAATGAGCAGTTCTTC
TRBJ2-1,TRBD1,TRBV25-1,NA,CASPRDRGNEQFF,TGTGCCAGCCCCCGGGACAGGGGAAATGAGCAGTTCTTC
TRBJ1-2,NA,TRBV7-9,many,CASSLPTGNYYGYTF,TGTGCCAGCAGCTTACCGACCGGGAACTACTATGGCTACACCTTC
TRBJ2-7,TRBD1,TRBV20-1,many,CSARVEGRGTEKSYEQYF,TGCAGTGCTAGAGTTGAAGGAAGGGGGACAGAAAAATCCTACGAGCAGTACTTC
TRBJ2-2,TRBD1,TRBV6-1,few,CASSQGAGELFF,TGTGCCAGCAGTCAGGGGGCCGGGGAGCTGTTTTTT
TRBJ2-1,TRBD1,TRBV6-4,NA,CASSFRGNEQFF,TGTGCCAGCAGTTTCAGGGGGAATGAGCAGTTCTTC
TRBJ2-7,NA,TRBV2,NA,CASSVVGEQYF,TGTGCCAGCAGTGTTGTGGGGGAGCAGTACTTC
TRBJ2-4,TRBD2,TRBV11-1,NA,CASSLGTSGEVVAKNIQYF,TGTGCCAGCAGTCTGGGGACTAGCGGGGAAGTAGTAGCCAAAAACATTCAGTACTTC
TRBJ2-7,NA,TRBV19,NA,CASSIADAYEQYF,TGTGCCAGTAGTATCGCGGACGCCTACGAGCAGTACTTC
TRBJ2-7,NA,TRBV20-1,NA,CSASLGSPRSYEQYF,TGCAGTGCTTCTCTAGGTTCCCCTCGCTCCTACGAGCAGTACTTC
TRBJ2-7,NA,TRBV27,NA,CASSSRTDYEQYF,TGTGCCAGCAGTTCCCGGACCGACTACGAGCAGTACTTC
TRBJ1-6,NA,TRBV15,many,CATSRGTTGDSPLHF,TGTGCCACCAGCAGAGGGACCACGGGAGATTCACCCCTCCACTTT
TRBJ1-2,NA,TRBV7-2,NA,CASSLGTEVNYGYTF,TGTGCCAGCAGCTTAGGTACAGAAGTTAACTATGGCTACACCTTC